Presented here are 18 T cell receptor beta chains from one specimen sequenced in a study of blood T cell repertoires in COVID-19. Some clones are missing from TCRdb's copy, which holds only in-frame ones; the method was immunoSEQ multiplex PCR. The sample carries 230,000 or so clones, around 88% recorded once. The sequenced material came from peripheral blood. The receptor set was obtained from a man between 40 and 49 years old with active or convalescent COVID-19.

J is TRBJ2-4 and V is TRBV5-5; perhaps TRBD2 as D (5 bases). The CDR3 length is 11 residues. The V end lost 2 bases, the J end lost 13 bases, and 10 bases lay between the germline ends. Germline loops: CDR1 SGHKS, CDR2 YYEKEE (reference sequence). CDR3 in amino acids: CASSFEGPQYF. CDR3 sequence (DNA): TGTGCCAGCAGCTTCGAGGGCCCACAGTACTTC.

This chain joins TRBV5-8 and TRBJ2-5, with TRBD1 matching 11 bases. V lost 4 bases and J lost 5; bases outside the gene matches: 7. Germline CDR1 SGHTS, CDR2 YDEGEE. The CDR3 runs to 15 residues. This chain's CDR3 is CASSQRTGGWETQYF. The CDR3 coding sequence is TGTGCCAGCAGCCAACGGACAGGGGGCTGGGAGACCCAGTACTTC.

J is TRBJ1-5 and V is TRBV5-1; possibly TRBD1 for D (6 bases). The CDR3 has 15 residues. Between the trimmed V and J ends, which lost 4 bases and 4 bases, there was a span of 15 bases. CDR1 is SGHRS, CDR2 YFSETQ, per germline. This CDR3 is CASSAGVIGNQPQHF. CDR3 nucleotides: TGCGCCAGCAGCGCAGGGGTAATAGGAAATCAGCCCCAGCATTTT.

The chain has TRBV4-3 and TRBJ1-2, with TRBD1 matching 7 bases. The V gene end was trimmed by 4 bases and the J gene end by 4 bases; junction bases not matched to a gene: 6. In germline, CDR1 is LGHNA, CDR2 YSLEER. This CDR3 is 14 amino acids long. As DNA, the CDR3 is TGCGCCAGCAGCCCTATACAGGGGTCCTATGGCTACACCTTC. It encodes CASSPIQGSYGYTF.

The CDR3 loop reads CASSRTGTLYGYTF. Here the CDR3 DNA reads TGTGCCAGCAGCCGAACAGGGACACTCTATGGCTACACCTTC. The rearrangement links TRBV7-9 to TRBJ1-2; D is possibly TRBD1 (6 bases). V gave up 5 bases and J gave up 4 bases, with 14 bases separating them. Germline V CDR1 and CDR2: SEHNR, FQNEAQ (reference sequence). The CDR3 is 14 residues long.

This clone was seen a single time. This chain uses TRBV15 with TRBJ1-6; possibly TRBD1 for D (6 bases). The CDR3 contains 13 residues. Deletions cut 3 bases from V and 7 bases from J, with 7 bases between. Germline V lookup: CDR1 LNHNV, CDR2 YYDKDF (reference sequence). CDR3 bases: TGTGCCACCAGCAGCGGGACAAATTCACCCCTCCACTTT. Amino acid sequence: CATSSGTNSPLHF.

The chain is built from TRBV27 and TRBJ1-1, with 7 bases identical to TRBD1. The CDR3 covers 15 residues. CDR1 and CDR2 from the germline V gene are MNHEY and SMNVEV (reference sequence). Unmatched junction bases numbered 8, after V lost 6 bases and J lost 1 base. CDR3 DNA sequence: TGTGCCAGCAGCCAAGGGACAGTACCGAACACTGAAGCTTTCTTT. Translated, it gives CASSQGTVPNTEAFF.

The chain joins TRBV5-4 to TRBJ2-2; D is uncertain. CDR3 length equals 12 residues. V gave up 5 bases and J gave up 5 bases, with 7 bases separating them. Germline CDR1 and CDR2: SGHNT and YYREEE (reference sequence). The CDR3 DNA reads TGTGCCAGCAGTTCTATAACCGGGGAGCTGTTTTTT. Its protein product is CASSSITGELFF.

The V call is TRBV19, the J call TRBJ2-5, with a weak D call TRBD2 (6 bases). The CDR3 is 15 residues long. In germline, CDR1 is LNHDA, CDR2 SQIVND (reference sequence). Trimming shortened V by 6 bases and J by 13 bases, and 27 bases separated the two germline ends. CDR3: CASSVGATGTFPMYF. CDR3 bases: TGTGCCAGTAGCGTAGGGGCCACCGGGACTTTCCCGATGTACTTC.

The chain links TRBV7-2 to TRBJ2-3; 8 bases fit TRBD1. V lost 0 bases to trimming and J lost 2 bases; unmatched junction nucleotides: 4. In germline, CDR1 is SGHTA, CDR2 FQGNSA. CDR3 length equals 16 residues. CDR3 DNA sequence: TGTGCCAGCAGCTTAGCGGGACAGGCTGACACAGATACGCAGTATTTT. It yields the protein CASSLAGQADTDTQYF.

This chain joins TRBV19 and TRBJ2-3, with D possibly being TRBD2 (5 bases). V dropped 4 bases and J dropped 6 bases, with 8 bases sitting between them. This CDR3 has 12 amino acids. Germline-derived CDR1 and CDR2 are LNHDA and SQIVND (reference sequence). This chain's CDR3 is CASSRGRDTQYF. The CDR3 DNA follows: TGTGCCAGTAGTAGAGGGCGGGATACGCAGTATTTT. The full variable domain, its missing parts supplied by reference TRBV19 and TRBJ2-3, is DGGITQSPKYLFRKEGQNVTLSCEQNLNHDAMYWYRQDPGQGLRLIYYSQIVNDFQKGDIAEGYSVSREKKESFPLTVTSAQKNPTAFYLCASSRGRDTQYFGPGTRLTVL.

This chain links TRBV24-1 with TRBJ1-2; D may be TRBD1 (5 bases). Germline CDR1 reads KGHDR; CDR2 reads SFDVKD. Trimming pared 5 bases from V and 8 bases from J, leaving 14 bases between. The CDR3 loop spans 13 amino acids. The CDR3 loop is CATSGLQGIGYTF. CDR3 in DNA: TGTGCCACCAGTGGCCTTCAGGGTATCGGCTACACCTTC.

The chain couples TRBV27 to TRBJ1-5; 9 nucleotides align to TRBD1. J gave up 2 bases and V 2 bases, and 19 bases lay outside the gene matches. Germline V gives CDR1 MNHEY, CDR2 SMNVEV (reference sequence). This CDR3 contains 21 residues. CDR3 residues: CASSLRAPGQGTPWGNQPQHF. CDR3 DNA: TGTGCCAGCAGTTTAAGGGCCCCCGGACAGGGGACCCCTTGGGGCAATCAGCCCCAGCATTTT.

V and J are TRBV7-2 and TRBJ1-1; maybe TRBD1 (6 bases). The CDR3 spans 13 residues. CDR1 and CDR2 from the germline V gene are SGHTA and FQGNSA. The V gene lost 0 bases and the J gene lost 7 bases, with 9 bases spanning the gap. DNA for the CDR3: TGTGCCAGCAGCTTAGCGGGGGCGGGTGAAGCTTTCTTT. Translation: CASSLAGAGEAFF.

The chain combines TRBV6-5 with TRBJ1-1, with D maybe TRBD1 (6 bases). The CDR3 runs to 15 residues. Germline values: CDR1 MNHEY, CDR2 SVGAGI. Trimming shortened V by 7 bases and J by 1 base, and 16 bases separated the two germline ends. CDR3 DNA: TGTGCCAGCATTGGACAGCCTGGAGCGAACACTGAAGCTTTCTTT. This sequence encodes CASIGQPGANTEAFF.

The rearrangement joins TRBV6-1 to TRBJ1-2; a weak D match, TRBD1 (5 bases). The CDR3 has 14 residues. CDR1 is MNHNS and CDR2 is SASEGT in the germline V gene. Trimming took 1 base from V and 4 from J, leaving 10 bases between them. The CDR3 reads CASSEGGNIYGYTF. CDR3 nucleotide sequence: TGTGCCAGCAGTGAAGGGGGCAACATCTATGGCTACACCTTC.

The rearrangement links TRBV11-2 to TRBJ1-2; D not certain. In germline, CDR1 is SGHAT, CDR2 FQNNGV. This CDR3 contains 14 residues. The V end was cut by 0 bases, the J end by 7 bases, with 12 bases between. The CDR3 DNA reads as TGTGCCAGCAGCTTAGATTCCGCCCGGGGTGGCTACACCTTC. Translated: CASSLDSARGGYTF.

This sequence joins TRBV5-1 and TRBJ1-6; TRBD1 matches at 12 bases. CDR3 size: 15 residues. Germline loops: CDR1 SGHRS, CDR2 YFSETQ. V was pared by 4 bases and J by 9 bases, with 5 bases of the junction left unmatched. CDR3 region: CASSPGDRGLSPLHF. The CDR3 nucleotides are TGCGCCAGCAGCCCCGGGGACAGGGGGCTTTCACCCCTCCACTTT.